The T cell receptor beta chain described here comes from a study of T cell responses to AZD1222 COVID-19 vaccine. Whole-study results and caveats: Females outnumbered males among donors, who were mostly white British; clonal diversity was possibly underestimated.

A note on this clone: Its antigen is still unknown.

Measured with immunoSEQ multiplex PCR; TCRdb has only the in-frame clones, and not every one. The repertoire holds approximately 140,000 clones, with around 90% as singletons. Per germline, CDR1 MNHEY and CDR2 SVGEGT. With 4 bases removed from V and 7 bases from J, the gap between germline ends came to 8 bases. This CDR3 is 12 amino acids long. The chain is built from TRBV6-2 or TRBV6-3 and TRBJ2-1; D gene unclear. The receptor was derived from an adult who received the AZD1222 COVID-19 vaccine. Sequenced material: peripheral blood, taken 28 days after the second AZD1222 dose. CDR3 coding DNA: TGTGCCAGCAGTTTTACTACTAATGAGCAGTTCTTC. Translating gives CASSFTTNEQFF.